These T cell receptor beta chains were read from a single sample in a study of identifying expanded T cells in peripheral blood. Sequencing used immunoSEQ multiplex PCR; TCRdb keeps in-frame clones, though not all of them. There are 100,000 to 110,000 clones in the sample; about 90% occur only once, and 4.5% to 6.5% lies in the top ten. Sequences were obtained from blood. These receptors originate from a person between 18 and 69 years old in good health. The CDR3 runs from the conserved cysteine through the conserved F or W. D genes are given only for firm matches. Size is stated for part of the rows, as once, few or many counts, or as a class when the clone is expanded.

CDR3 length: 15; J gene: TRBJ2-7; D gene: TRBD2; V gene: TRBV11-3; clone size: NA; CDR3 DNA: TGTGCCAGCAGCACACGTCTTGCGGGAGTATCCGAGCAGTACTTC; CDR3 protein: CASSTRLAGVSEQYF
CDR3 length: 18; J gene: TRBJ2-1; D gene: TRBD2; V gene: TRBV15; clone size: NA; CDR3 DNA: TGTGCCACCAGCAGAGGCGGATTAGCGGGGGTATCCTACAATGAGCAGTTCTTC; CDR3 protein: CATSRGGLAGVSYNEQFF
CDR3 length: 16; J gene: TRBJ2-5; D gene: TRBD2; V gene: TRBV9; clone size: NA; CDR3 DNA: TGTGCCAGCAGCCCGAGGACTAGCGGGGGCCGGGAGACCCAGTACTTC; CDR3 protein: CASSPRTSGGRETQYF
CDR3 length: 18; J gene: TRBJ2-2; D gene: TRBD1; V gene: TRBV13; clone size: few; CDR3 DNA: TGTGCCAGCAGCGCCCAACAGGGGACAGGGGGACACACCGGGGAGCTGTTTTTT; CDR3 protein: CASSAQQGTGGHTGELFF
CDR3 length: 13; J gene: TRBJ2-1; D gene: TRBD2; V gene: TRBV7-7; clone size: NA; CDR3 DNA: TGTGCCAGCAGCCTAGGGACTAGGGGGGAGCAGTTCTTC; CDR3 protein: CASSLGTRGEQFF
CDR3 length: 15; J gene: TRBJ2-2; D gene: NA; V gene: TRBV5-5; clone size: NA; CDR3 DNA: TGTGCCAGCAGCTTGGGCGTATCGAACACCGGGGAGCTGTTTTTT; CDR3 protein: CASSLGVSNTGELFF
CDR3 length: 12; J gene: TRBJ1-2; D gene: NA; V gene: TRBV6-5; clone size: NA; CDR3 DNA: TGTGCCAGCTTATCGAGGGACTATGGCTACACCTTC; CDR3 protein: CASLSRDYGYTF
CDR3 length: 14; J gene: TRBJ1-3; D gene: NA; V gene: TRBV6-1; clone size: many; CDR3 DNA: TGTGCCAGCAGTGATGGTGCCTCTGGAAACACCATATATTTT; CDR3 protein: CASSDGASGNTIYF
CDR3 length: 14; J gene: TRBJ2-7; D gene: NA; V gene: TRBV5-6; clone size: NA; CDR3 DNA: TGTGCCAGCAGCTTTGGGACGGGCTCCTACGAGCAGTACTTC; CDR3 protein: CASSFGTGSYEQYF
CDR3 length: 14; J gene: TRBJ2-3; D gene: TRBD2; V gene: TRBV19; clone size: NA; CDR3 DNA: TGTGCCAGTACTGGCGGGGGGGCGGCAGATACGCAGTATTTT; CDR3 protein: CASTGGGAADTQYF
CDR3 length: 15; J gene: TRBJ1-6; D gene: TRBD1; V gene: TRBV6-1; clone size: once; CDR3 DNA: TGTGCCAGCAGCCAGGGGACAGGCGGGGGTTCACCCCTCCACTTT; CDR3 protein: CASSQGTGGGSPLHF
CDR3 length: 15; J gene: TRBJ1-1; D gene: NA; V gene: TRBV2; clone size: once; CDR3 DNA: TGTGCCAGCAGGAAGGACAGCAATATGAACACTGAAGCTTTCTTT; CDR3 protein: CASRKDSNMNTEAFF